This TCR beta chain was observed in a study of cytotoxic CD8 clonotypes in ibrutinib-treated CLL. Background on the study: Across samples, productive templates numbered 255,043 and productive rearrangements reached about 99,000 on average. Overall study results and limits: Baseline clonality, above age-matched healthy donor levels, tracked circulating CD8+ T-cell counts. Public clonotypes showed up rarely, and on treatment they shrank or held steady.

The table came from immunoSEQ multiplex PCR; TCRdb's copy has only in-frame clones and leaves some out. The sample holds 200,000 to 250,000 clones, approximately 75% seen once. This clone came up a few times. Its specificity is unknown. This specimen consisted of PBMCs, obtained after 12 months of ibrutinib treatment. The receptor's source is a human donor with chronic lymphocytic leukemia.

CDR3 loop: CASSRTGGTDTQYF. The CDR3 DNA sequence: TGTGCCAGCAGCCGGACAGGGGGGACAGATACGCAGTATTTT. The J gene is TRBJ2-3, the V gene TRBV7-3; 10 bases line up with TRBD1. The CDR3 totals 14 residues. V lost 5 bases and J lost 3; bases outside the gene matches: 2. Germline V CDR1 and CDR2: SGHTA, FQGTGA.